One sample yielded the 2 T cell receptor beta chains listed below, sequenced in a study of cytomegalovirus exposure and HLA in healthy donors. It was with 60 Vbeta and 13 Jbeta primers that the PCR ran. Only in-frame clones appear in the TCRdb table, and some are missing; sequencing was by immunoSEQ multiplex PCR. The repertoire holds some 130,000 clones, with 81% as singletons. The sequenced sample was PBMCs. The receptor set was obtained from a young man in good health and CMV-seronegative.

CDR3 nucleotide sequence: TGTGCCAGCAGCCCGACTCGGAGGGCAAGCCCCTCTGCCCAGCCCCAGCATTTT. Amino acid sequence: CASSPTRRASPSAQPQHF. The chain combines TRBV28 with TRBJ1-5; D unclear. Germline CDR1 reads MDHEN; CDR2 reads SYDVKM. V was shortened by 6 bases and J by 7 bases, with 28 bases between the two germline ends. This CDR3 has 18 amino acids.

This chain joins TRBV7-8 and TRBJ2-7; D might be TRBD2 (5 bases). The CDR3 covers 15 residues. CDR1 and CDR2 (germline): SGHVS, FQNEAQ. V lost 1 base and J lost 2, with 12 bases in between. The CDR3 nucleotides read TGTGCCAGCAGCTTAGAAGGGAGCTCAGCCTACGAGCAGTACTTC. Protein sequence: CASSLEGSSAYEQYF.